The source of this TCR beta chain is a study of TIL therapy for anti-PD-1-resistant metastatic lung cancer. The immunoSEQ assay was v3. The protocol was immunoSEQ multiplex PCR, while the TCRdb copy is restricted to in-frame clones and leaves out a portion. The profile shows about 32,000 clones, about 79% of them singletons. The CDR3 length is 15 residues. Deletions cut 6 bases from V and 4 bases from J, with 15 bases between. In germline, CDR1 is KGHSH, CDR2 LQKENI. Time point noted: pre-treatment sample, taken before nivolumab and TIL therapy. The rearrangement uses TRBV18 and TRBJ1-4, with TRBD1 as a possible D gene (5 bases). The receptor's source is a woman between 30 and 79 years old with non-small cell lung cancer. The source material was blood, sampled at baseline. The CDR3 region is CASSDTGANNEKLFF. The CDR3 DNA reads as TGTGCCAGCTCTGATACAGGCGCTAATAATGAAAAACTGTTTTTT.